The sequence of this T cell receptor (beta chain) was determined in a study of graft-versus-host responses after intestinal transplantation. Study-wide context: Isolated intestinal, liver-intestinal, or multivisceral transplants had been given to the recipients. Each recipient received anti-thymocyte globulin induction, then tacrolimus and steroids for approximately three years.

Some clones are missing from TCRdb's copy, which holds only in-frame ones; the method was immunoSEQ multiplex PCR. Of nearly 45,000 clones in the sample, 75% to 95% are singletons; the top ten hold about 4.4%. The CDR3 is 15 amino acids. Per germline, CDR1 LNHDA and CDR2 SQIVND (reference sequence). J gave up 0 bases and V 5 bases, and 7 bases lay outside the gene matches. J is TRBJ2-7 and V is TRBV19, with TRBD1 matching 7 bases. The sample in question was PBMCs, obtained 524 days after transplant. This clonotype originated in a human patient who received an intestinal transplant, so some T cells may come from the graft donor. The CDR3 sequence: CASSPGDSLSYEQYF. Here the CDR3 DNA reads TGTGCCAGTAGTCCTGGGGACAGCCTCTCCTACGAGCAGTACTTC.